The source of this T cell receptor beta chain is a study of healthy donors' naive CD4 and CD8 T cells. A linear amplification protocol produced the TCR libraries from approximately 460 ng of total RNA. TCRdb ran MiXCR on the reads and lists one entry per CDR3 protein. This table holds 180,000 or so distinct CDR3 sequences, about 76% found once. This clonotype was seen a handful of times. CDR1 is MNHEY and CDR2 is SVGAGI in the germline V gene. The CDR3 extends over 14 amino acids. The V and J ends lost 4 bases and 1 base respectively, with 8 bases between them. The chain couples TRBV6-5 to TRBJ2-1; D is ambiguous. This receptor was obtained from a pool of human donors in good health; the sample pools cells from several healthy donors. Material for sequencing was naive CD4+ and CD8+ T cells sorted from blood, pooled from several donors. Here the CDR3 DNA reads TGTGCCAGCAGTTTTGGGATTTCCTACAATGAGCAGTTCTTC. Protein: CASSFGISYNEQFF.